The sequence of this T cell receptor beta chain was determined in a study of blood T cell repertoires in COVID-19. The CDR3 is 15 amino acids. V was shortened by 6 bases and J by 0 bases, with 12 bases between the two germline ends. The germline V gene has CDR1 MNHEY and CDR2 SMNVEV (reference sequence). Data came from immunoSEQ multiplex PCR; TCRdb stores just in-frame clones and leaves some out. The sample holds some 80,000 clones; about 80% are singletons and the top ten take roughly 10%. The rearrangement links TRBV27 to TRBJ1-5; D not certain. The sequence was obtained from a human donor in a cohort sampled during active COVID-19. What was sequenced was peripheral blood. The DNA for the CDR3 is TGTGCCAGCAGCCCTTGGCAGGTTAGCAATCAGCCCCAGCATTTT. Amino acids: CASSPWQVSNQPQHF.